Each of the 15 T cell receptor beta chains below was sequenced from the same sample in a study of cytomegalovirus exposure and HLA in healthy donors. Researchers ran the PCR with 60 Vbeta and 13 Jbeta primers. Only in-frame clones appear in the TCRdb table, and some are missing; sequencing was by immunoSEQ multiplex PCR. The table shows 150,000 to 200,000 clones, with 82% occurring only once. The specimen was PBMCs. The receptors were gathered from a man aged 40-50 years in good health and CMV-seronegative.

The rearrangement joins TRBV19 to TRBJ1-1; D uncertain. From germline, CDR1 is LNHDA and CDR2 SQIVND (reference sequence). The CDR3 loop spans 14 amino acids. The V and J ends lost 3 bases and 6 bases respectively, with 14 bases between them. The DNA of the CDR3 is TGTGCCAGTAGTATTTCCGGATTTGCGGCTGAAGCTTTCTTT. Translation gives CASSISGFAAEAFF.

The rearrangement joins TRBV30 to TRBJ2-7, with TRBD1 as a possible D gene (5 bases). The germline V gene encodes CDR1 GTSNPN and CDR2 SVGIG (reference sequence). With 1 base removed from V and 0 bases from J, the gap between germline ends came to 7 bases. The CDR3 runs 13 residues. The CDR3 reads CAWSGQFSYEQYF. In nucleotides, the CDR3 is TGTGCCTGGAGTGGACAGTTCTCCTACGAGCAGTACTTC.

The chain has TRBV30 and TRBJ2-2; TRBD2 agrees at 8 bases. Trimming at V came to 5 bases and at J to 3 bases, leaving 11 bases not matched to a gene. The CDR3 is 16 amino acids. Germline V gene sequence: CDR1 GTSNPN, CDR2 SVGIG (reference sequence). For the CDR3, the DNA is TGTGCCTGGGACCGCGGGGCGGGGGGCGACACCGGGGAGCTGTTTTTT. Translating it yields CAWDRGAGGDTGELFF.

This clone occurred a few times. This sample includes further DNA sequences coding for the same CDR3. The CDR3 DNA reads as TGTGCCAGCAGCCGACAGGGGGCCTACGAGCAGTACTTC. Encoded protein: CASSRQGAYEQYF. This chain uses TRBV5-5 with TRBJ2-7, with 9 bases lining up with TRBD1. This CDR3 is 13 amino acids long. With V trimmed by 4 bases and J by 2 bases, 1 base remained unmatched. Germline V lookup: CDR1 SGHKS, CDR2 YYEKEE (reference sequence).

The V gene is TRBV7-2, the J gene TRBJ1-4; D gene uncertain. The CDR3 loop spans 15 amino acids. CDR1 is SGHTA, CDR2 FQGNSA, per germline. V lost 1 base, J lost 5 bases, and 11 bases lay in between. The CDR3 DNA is TGTGCCAGCAGCTTAGTGCGGGGAGGGAATGAAAAACTGTTTTTT. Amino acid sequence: CASSLVRGGNEKLFF.

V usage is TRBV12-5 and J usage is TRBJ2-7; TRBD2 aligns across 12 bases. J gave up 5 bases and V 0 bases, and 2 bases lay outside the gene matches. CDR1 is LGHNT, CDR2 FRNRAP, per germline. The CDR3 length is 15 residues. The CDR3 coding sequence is TGTGCTAGTGGTTTGGTGGGACTAGCGGGCCACGAGCAGTACTTC. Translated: CASGLVGLAGHEQYF.

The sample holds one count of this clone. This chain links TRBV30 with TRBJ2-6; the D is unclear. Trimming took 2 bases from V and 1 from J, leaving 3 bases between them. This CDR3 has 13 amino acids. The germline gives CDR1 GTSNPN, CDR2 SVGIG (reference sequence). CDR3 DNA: TGTGCCTGGAGTCCATCTGGGGCCAACGTCCTGACTTTC. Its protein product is CAWSPSGANVLTF.

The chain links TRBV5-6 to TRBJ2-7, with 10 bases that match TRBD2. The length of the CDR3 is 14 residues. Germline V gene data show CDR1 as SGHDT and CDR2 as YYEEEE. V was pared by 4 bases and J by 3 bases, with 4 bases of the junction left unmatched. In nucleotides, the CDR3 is TGTGCCAGCAGCGGGTGGACTAGCGGCTACGAGCAGTACTTC. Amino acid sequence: CASSGWTSGYEQYF.

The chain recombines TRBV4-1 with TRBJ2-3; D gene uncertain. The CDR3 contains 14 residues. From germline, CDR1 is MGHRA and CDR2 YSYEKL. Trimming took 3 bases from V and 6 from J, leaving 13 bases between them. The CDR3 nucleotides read TGCGCCAGCAGCCAGAGGTATTTACTGGATACGCAGTATTTT. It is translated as CASSQRYLLDTQYF.

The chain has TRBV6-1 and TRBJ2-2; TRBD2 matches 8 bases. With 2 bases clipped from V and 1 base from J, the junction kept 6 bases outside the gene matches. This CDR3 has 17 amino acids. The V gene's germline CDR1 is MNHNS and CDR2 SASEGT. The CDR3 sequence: CASSERPAGENTGELFF. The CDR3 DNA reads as TGTGCCAGCAGTGAACGTCCAGCGGGGGAGAACACCGGGGAGCTGTTTTTT.

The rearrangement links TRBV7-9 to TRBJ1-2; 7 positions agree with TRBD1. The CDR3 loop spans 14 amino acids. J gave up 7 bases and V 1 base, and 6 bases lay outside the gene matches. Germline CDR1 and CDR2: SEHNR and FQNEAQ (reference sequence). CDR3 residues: CASSLDRQGGGYTF. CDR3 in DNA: TGTGCCAGCAGCTTAGACCGACAGGGCGGTGGCTACACCTTC. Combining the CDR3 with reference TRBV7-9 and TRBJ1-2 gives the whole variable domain DTGVSQNPRHKITKRGQNVTFRCDPISEHNRLYWYRQTLGQGPEFLTYFQNEAQLEKSRLLSDRFSAERPKGSFSTLEIQRTEQGDSAMYLCASSLDRQGGGYTFGSGTRLTVV.

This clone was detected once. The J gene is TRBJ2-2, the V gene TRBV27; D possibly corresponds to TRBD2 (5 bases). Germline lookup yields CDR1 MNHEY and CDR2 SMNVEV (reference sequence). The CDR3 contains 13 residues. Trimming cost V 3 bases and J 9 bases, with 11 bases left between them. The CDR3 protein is CASSFRAGWELFF. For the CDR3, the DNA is TGTGCCAGCAGTTTCCGGGCGGGCTGGGAGCTGTTTTTT.

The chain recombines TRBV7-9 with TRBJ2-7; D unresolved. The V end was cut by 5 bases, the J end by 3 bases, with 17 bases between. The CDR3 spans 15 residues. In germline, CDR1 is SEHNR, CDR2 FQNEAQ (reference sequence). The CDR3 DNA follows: TGTGCCAGCAGCAGCGACCGGGTCCTACACTACGAGCAGTACTTC. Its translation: CASSSDRVLHYEQYF.

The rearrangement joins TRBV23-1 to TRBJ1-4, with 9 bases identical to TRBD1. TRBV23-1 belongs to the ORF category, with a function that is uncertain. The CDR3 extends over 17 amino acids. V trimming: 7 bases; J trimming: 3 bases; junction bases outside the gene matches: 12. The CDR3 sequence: CASTRDRVFVANEKLFF. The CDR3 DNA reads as TGCGCCAGCACCCGGGACAGGGTGTTCGTGGCTAATGAAAAACTGTTTTTT.

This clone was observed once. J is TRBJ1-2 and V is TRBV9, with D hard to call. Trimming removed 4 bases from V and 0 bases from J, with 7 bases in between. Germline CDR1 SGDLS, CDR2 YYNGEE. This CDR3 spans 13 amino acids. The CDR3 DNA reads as TGTGCCAGCAGCCCCCTAGCTAACTATGGCTACACCTTC. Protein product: CASSPLANYGYTF. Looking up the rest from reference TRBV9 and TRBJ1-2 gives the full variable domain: DSGVTQTPKHLITATGQRVTLRCSPRSGDLSVYWYQQSLDQGLQFLIQYYNGEERAKGNILERFSAQQFPDLHSELNLSSLELGDSALYFCASSPLANYGYTFGSGTRLTVV.